These 11 T cell receptor beta chains came from one sample sequenced in a study of T cells in Graves' hyperthyroidism and ophthalmopathy. TCR beta CDR3 regions were amplified from RNA transcripts. First-round RT-PCR of the TCR CDR3 relied on the HTBI primer set. TCRdb called the multiplex PCR reads again in MiXCR, with one record for every CDR3 protein. Of around 340,000 distinct CDR3 sequences in the sample, roughly 20% are singletons; the top ten hold roughly 16%. The specimen sequenced was blood. The receptors come from a woman in her 40s with Graves' ophthalmopathy.

The table lists this clonotype with many counts. This chain joins TRBV7-9 and TRBJ1-1, with D perhaps matching TRBD1 (6 bases). Germline CDR1 is SEHNR and CDR2 is FQNEAQ (reference sequence). This CDR3 has 15 amino acids. V lost 5 bases to trimming and J lost 1 base, with 14 bases between them. The CDR3 spells CASSPTPRGNTEAFF. CDR3 in DNA: TGTGCCAGCAGCCCAACCCCCAGGGGGAACACTGAAGCTTTCTTT.

Many counts were recorded for this clonotype. The V and J genes are TRBV12-3 or TRBV12-4 and TRBJ2-7; tentatively, D is TRBD2 (6 bases). Trimming left V 5 bases short and J 0 bases short, with 23 bases between. There are 18 residues in the CDR3. CDR3 sequence: CASSPIIGDLDVSYEQYF. As DNA, the CDR3 is TGTGCCAGCAGTCCAATAATAGGGGACTTGGACGTCTCCTACGAGCAGTACTTC.

The chain has TRBV30 and TRBJ1-5; D is perhaps TRBD1 (5 bases). V lost 5 bases and J 1 base, leaving 12 bases between the germline ends. The CDR3 spans 14 residues. Germline lookup yields CDR1 GTSNPN and CDR2 SVGIG (reference sequence). The CDR3 sequence: CAWHRGGSNQPQHF. CDR3 nucleotides: TGTGCCTGGCATCGGGGGGGGAGCAATCAGCCCCAGCATTTT.

This clonotype was found once. One end of the junction varies from germline; a read error may be responsible. The chain combines TRBV4-3 with TRBJ2-7; D is possibly TRBD1 (6 bases). CDR1 and CDR2 (germline): LGHNA, YSLEER. The CDR3 length is 16 residues. The CDR3 bases are TGCGCCAGCAGCCAAGGCGAGGAGACAGGATCCTACGAGCAGTCCTTC. This gives the protein CASSQGEETGSYEQSF.

Ten or more counts support this clonotype. The chain recombines TRBV14 with TRBJ2-7, with TRBD2 as a possible D gene (6 bases). This CDR3 is built from 15 residues. V was clipped by 1 base and J by 0 bases, with 10 bases between them. CDR1 and CDR2 (germline): SGHDN, FVKESK. The CDR3 DNA sequence: TGTGCCAGCAGCCAAGGCCGCGGGGCCTCCTACGAGCAGTACTTC. Its protein product is CASSQGRGASYEQYF.

The chain couples TRBV6-5 to TRBJ2-7; D unclear. Germline CDR1 is MNHEY and CDR2 is SVGAGI. V dropped 0 bases and J dropped 3 bases, with 12 bases sitting between them. The CDR3 spans 15 residues. This CDR3 is CASSYSSGQNYEQYF. CDR3 in DNA: TGTGCCAGCAGTTACTCTTCCGGGCAGAACTACGAGCAGTACTTC.

This clonotype showed up many times. The gene calls are TRBV6-1 and TRBJ1-2; D may be TRBD1 (6 bases). Trimming removed 1 base from V and 9 bases from J, with 12 bases in between. Per germline, CDR1 MNHNS and CDR2 SASEGT. This CDR3 is 13 amino acids long. CDR3 region: CASSEEGVTSYTF. Written as DNA, the CDR3 is TGTGCCAGCAGTGAAGAGGGGGTCACCAGCTACACCTTC.

At least ten counts were recorded for this clonotype. This chain joins TRBV10-3 and TRBJ2-7; 13 positions match TRBD2. Germline V gene data show CDR1 as ENHRY and CDR2 as SYGVKD. This CDR3 has 15 amino acids. J was trimmed by 2 bases and V by 3 bases; bases with no gene match: 1. The CDR3 region is CAISDGLAGAYEQYF. The CDR3 nucleotides are TGTGCCATCAGTGACGGACTAGCGGGAGCCTACGAGCAGTACTTC.

This clonotype showed up many times. V usage is TRBV15 and J usage is TRBJ1-5; the D gene is possibly TRBD1 (6 bases). The germline V gene has CDR1 LNHNV and CDR2 YYDKDF (reference sequence). The V gene lost 3 bases and the J gene lost 8 bases, with 11 bases spanning the gap. The length of the CDR3 is 13 residues. The CDR3 sequence is CATSRDSFKPQHF. CDR3 bases: TGTGCCACCAGCAGGGACAGTTTTAAGCCCCAGCATTTT.

This clonotype was seen at least ten times. The CDR3 loop is CSVPSESGNTIYF. The CDR3 DNA follows: TGCAGCGTGCCTAGTGAGTCTGGAAACACCATATATTTT. This rearrangement joins TRBV29-1 to TRBJ1-3; unclear D gene. CDR3 length equals 13 residues. Per germline, CDR1 SQVTM and CDR2 ANQGSEA. V gave up 6 bases and J gave up 1 base, with 10 bases separating them.

This clonotype was recorded many times. The chain uses TRBV27 and TRBJ1-3, with D unclear. Germline V gene sequence: CDR1 MNHEY, CDR2 SMNVEV (reference sequence). The CDR3 has 14 residues. V was clipped by 6 bases and J by 0 bases, with 9 bases between them. The CDR3 reads CASSSLGSGNTIYF. The CDR3, as DNA: TGTGCCAGCAGCTCCCTTGGCTCTGGAAACACCATATATTTT.